This T cell receptor (beta chain) was sequenced in a study of blood T cell repertoires in COVID-19. The wider study: Researchers got acute and convalescent COVID-19 samples from the United States, Italy and Spain.

TCRdb's table, derived via immunoSEQ multiplex PCR, lists solely in-frame clones and lacks some. The table lists 200,000 to 250,000 clones, roughly four fifths of them singletons. V lost 2 bases to trimming and J lost 3 bases, with 19 bases between them. CDR1 is SGHVS, CDR2 FQNEAQ, per germline. This CDR3 has 17 amino acids. The rearrangement uses TRBV7-8 and TRBJ1-2; tentative D call: TRBD1 (6 bases). The clonotype originates from an older woman with acute or convalescent COVID-19. Sequencing was performed on peripheral blood. CDR3 amino acids: CASSLLSKGDRHYGYTF. The CDR3 nucleotides are TGTGCCAGCAGCTTATTAAGTAAGGGGGACCGGCACTATGGCTACACCTTC.